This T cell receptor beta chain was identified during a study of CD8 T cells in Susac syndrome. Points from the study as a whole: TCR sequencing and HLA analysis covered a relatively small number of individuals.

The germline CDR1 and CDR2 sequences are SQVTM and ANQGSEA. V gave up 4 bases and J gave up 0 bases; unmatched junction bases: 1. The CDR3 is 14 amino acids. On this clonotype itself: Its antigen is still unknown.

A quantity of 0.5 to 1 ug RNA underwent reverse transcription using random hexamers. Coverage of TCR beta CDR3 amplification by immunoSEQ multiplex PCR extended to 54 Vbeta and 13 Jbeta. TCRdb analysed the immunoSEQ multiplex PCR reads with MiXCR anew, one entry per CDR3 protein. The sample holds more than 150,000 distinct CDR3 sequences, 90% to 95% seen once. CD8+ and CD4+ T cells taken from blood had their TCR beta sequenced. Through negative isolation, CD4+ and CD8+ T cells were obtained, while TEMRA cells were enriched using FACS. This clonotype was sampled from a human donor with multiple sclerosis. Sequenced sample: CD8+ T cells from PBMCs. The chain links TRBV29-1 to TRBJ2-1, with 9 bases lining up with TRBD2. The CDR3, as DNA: TGCAGCGTTGTACTAGCGGGCTCCTACAATGAGCAGTTCTTC. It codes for CSVVLAGSYNEQFF.